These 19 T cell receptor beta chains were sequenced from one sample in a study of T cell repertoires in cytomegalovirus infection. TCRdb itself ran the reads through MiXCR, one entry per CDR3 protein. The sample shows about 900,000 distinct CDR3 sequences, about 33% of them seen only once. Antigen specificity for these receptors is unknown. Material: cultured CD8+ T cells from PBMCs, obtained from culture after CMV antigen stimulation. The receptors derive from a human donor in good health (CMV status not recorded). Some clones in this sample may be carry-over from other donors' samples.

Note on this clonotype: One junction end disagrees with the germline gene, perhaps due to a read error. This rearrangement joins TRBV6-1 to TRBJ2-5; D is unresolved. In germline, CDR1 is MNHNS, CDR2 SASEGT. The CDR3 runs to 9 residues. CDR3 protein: CASSEGKNF. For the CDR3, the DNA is TGTGCCAGCAGTGAAGGCAAAAACTTC.

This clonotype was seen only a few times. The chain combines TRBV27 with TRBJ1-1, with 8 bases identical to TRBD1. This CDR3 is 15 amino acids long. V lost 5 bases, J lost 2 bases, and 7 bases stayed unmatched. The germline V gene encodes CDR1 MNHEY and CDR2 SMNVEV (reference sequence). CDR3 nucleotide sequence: TGTGCCAGCAGTCACCAGACAGGGGTAAACACTGAAGCTTTCTTT. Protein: CASSHQTGVNTEAFF.

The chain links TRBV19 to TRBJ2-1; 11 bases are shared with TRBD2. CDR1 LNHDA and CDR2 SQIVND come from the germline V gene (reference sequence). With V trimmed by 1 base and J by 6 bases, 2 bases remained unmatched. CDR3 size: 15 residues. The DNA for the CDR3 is TGTGCCAGTAGTATAGTTACTAGCGGGAGCAATGAGCAGTTCTTC. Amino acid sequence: CASSIVTSGSNEQFF. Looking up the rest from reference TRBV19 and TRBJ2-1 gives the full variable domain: DGGITQSPKYLFRKEGQNVTLSCEQNLNHDAMYWYRQDPGQGLRLIYYSQIVNDFQKGDIAEGYSVSREKKESFPLTVTSAQKNPTAFYLCASSIVTSGSNEQFFGPGTRLTVL.

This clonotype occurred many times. CDR3 sequence reads: CASSSGLDSALGETQYF. DNA for the CDR3: TGTGCCAGCAGCTCCGGATTGGACAGCGCCCTTGGGGAGACCCAGTACTTC. The rearrangement uses TRBV7-9 and TRBJ2-5, with a tentative D call TRBD1 (6 bases). This CDR3 contains 17 residues. Trimming took 4 bases from V and 5 from J, leaving 23 bases between them. The germline CDR1 and CDR2 sequences are SEHNR and FQNEAQ (reference sequence).

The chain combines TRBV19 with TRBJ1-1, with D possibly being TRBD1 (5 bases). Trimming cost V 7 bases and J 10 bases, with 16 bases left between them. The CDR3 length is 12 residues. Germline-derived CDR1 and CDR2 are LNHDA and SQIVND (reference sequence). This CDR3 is CASIGGVRRAFF. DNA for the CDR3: TGTGCCAGTATTGGAGGGGTAAGGCGAGCTTTCTTT. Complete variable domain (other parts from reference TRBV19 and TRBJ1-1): DGGITQSPKYLFRKEGQNVTLSCEQNLNHDAMYWYRQDPGQGLRLIYYSQIVNDFQKGDIAEGYSVSREKKESFPLTVTSAQKNPTAFYLCASIGGVRRAFFGQGTRLTVV.

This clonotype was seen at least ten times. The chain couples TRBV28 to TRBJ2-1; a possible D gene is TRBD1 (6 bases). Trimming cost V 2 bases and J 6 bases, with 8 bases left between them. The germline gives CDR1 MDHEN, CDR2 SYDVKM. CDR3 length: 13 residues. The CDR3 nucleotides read TGTGCCAGCAGTTTACGAGGGGGCAATGAGCAGTTCTTC. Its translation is CASSLRGGNEQFF.

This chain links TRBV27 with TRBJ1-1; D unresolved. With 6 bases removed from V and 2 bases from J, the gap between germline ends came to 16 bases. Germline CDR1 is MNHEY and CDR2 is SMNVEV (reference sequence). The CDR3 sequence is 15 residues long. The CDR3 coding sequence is TGTGCCAGCAGCTTAGGAAATTCAGTAAACACTGAAGCTTTCTTT. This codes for CASSLGNSVNTEAFF.

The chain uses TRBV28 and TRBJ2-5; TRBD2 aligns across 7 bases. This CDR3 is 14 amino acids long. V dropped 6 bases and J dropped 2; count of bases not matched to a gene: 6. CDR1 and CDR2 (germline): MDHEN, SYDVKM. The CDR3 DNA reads TGTGCCAGCAGGCATCGGGGGGTACAAGAGACCCAGTACTTC. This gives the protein CASRHRGVQETQYF.

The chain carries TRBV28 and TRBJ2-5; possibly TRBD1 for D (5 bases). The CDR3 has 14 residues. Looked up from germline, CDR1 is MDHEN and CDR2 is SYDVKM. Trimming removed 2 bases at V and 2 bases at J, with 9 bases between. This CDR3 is CASSLRGIQETQYF. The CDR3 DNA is TGTGCCAGCAGTTTAAGGGGAATTCAAGAGACCCAGTACTTC.

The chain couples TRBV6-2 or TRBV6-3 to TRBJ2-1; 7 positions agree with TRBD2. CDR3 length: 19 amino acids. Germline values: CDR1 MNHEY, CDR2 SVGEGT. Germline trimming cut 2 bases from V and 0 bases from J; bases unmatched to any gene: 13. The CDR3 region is CASSYGGLVGHSSYNEQFF. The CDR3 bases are TGTGCCAGCAGTTACGGTGGACTAGTGGGGCATAGCTCCTACAATGAGCAGTTCTTC.

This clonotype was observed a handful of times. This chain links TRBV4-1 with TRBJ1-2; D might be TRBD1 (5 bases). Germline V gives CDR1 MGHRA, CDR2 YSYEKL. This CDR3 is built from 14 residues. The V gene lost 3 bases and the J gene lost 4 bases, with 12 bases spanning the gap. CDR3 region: CASSQALGTYGYTF. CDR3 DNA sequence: TGCGCCAGCAGCCAGGCACTGGGGACCTATGGCTACACCTTC.

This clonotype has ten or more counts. The CDR3 region is CASGSGSSYEQYV. As DNA, the CDR3 is TGTGCCAGCGGCTCTGGGAGCTCCTACGAGCAGTACGTC. The genes are TRBV6-2 or TRBV6-3 and TRBJ2-7; possible D gene TRBD2, 5 bases. V was shortened by 8 bases and J by 0 bases, with 11 bases between the two germline ends. Germline assignment: CDR1 MNHEY and CDR2 SVGEGT. CDR3 length equals 13 residues.

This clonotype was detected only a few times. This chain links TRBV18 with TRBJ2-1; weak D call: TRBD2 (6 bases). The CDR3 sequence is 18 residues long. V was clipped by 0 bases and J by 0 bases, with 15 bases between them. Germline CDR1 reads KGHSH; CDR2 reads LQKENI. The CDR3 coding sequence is TGTGCCAGCTCACCACCGTACGGGGGTCAAAGCTCCTACAATGAGCAGTTCTTC. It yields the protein CASSPPYGGQSSYNEQFF.

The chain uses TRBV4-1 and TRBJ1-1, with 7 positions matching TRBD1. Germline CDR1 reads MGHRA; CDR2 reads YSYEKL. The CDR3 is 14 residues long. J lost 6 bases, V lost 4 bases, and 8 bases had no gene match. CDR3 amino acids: CASSRAGGPAEAFF. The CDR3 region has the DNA TGCGCCAGCAGCCGCGCAGGGGGGCCCGCTGAAGCTTTCTTT.

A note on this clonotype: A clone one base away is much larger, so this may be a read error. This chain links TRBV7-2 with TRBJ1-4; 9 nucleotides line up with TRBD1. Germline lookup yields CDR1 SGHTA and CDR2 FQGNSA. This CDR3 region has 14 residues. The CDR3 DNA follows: TGTGCCAACAGCCTAGGACAGGGGACAGGAAAACTGTTTTTT. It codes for CANSLGQGTGKLFF.

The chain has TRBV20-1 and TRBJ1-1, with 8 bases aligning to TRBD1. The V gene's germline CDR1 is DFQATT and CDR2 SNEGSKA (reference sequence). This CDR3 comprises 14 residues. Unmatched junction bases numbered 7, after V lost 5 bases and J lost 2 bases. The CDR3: CSAFRTGTNTEAFF. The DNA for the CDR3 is TGCAGTGCTTTTAGGACAGGGACAAACACTGAAGCTTTCTTT.

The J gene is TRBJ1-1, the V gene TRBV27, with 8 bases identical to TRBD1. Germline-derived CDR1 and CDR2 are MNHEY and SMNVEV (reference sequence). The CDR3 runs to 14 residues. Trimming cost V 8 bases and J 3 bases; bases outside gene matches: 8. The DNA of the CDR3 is TGTGCCAGCGGGTCCCAGGGGGCCGACACTGAAGCTTTCTTT. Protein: CASGSQGADTEAFF.

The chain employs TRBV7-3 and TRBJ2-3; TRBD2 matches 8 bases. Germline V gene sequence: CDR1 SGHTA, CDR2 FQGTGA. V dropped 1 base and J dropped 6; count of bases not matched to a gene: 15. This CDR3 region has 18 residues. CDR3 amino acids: CASSLRADGGGAPDTQYF. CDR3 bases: TGTGCCAGCAGCTTAAGGGCCGACGGGGGGGGGGCCCCCGATACGCAGTATTTT.

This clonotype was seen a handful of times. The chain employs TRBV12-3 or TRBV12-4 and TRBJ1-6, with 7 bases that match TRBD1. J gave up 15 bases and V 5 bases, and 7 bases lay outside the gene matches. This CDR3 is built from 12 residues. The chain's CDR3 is CASSPTGAHLHF. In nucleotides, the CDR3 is TGTGCCAGCAGTCCCACAGGGGCTCACCTCCACTTT.